What follows are 17 T cell receptor beta chains derived from one specimen sequenced in a study of patients and donors after allogeneic stem cell transplantation. TCRdb called the RT-PCR reads again in MiXCR, with one record for every CDR3 protein. The repertoire includes approximately 140,000 distinct CDR3 sequences, 30% to 45% of them detected once, and about 50% sits in the top ten. The sample consisted of blood, either unsorted or a sorted T cell fraction (not recorded which). These receptors were taken from a human donor who was either an allogeneic HSCT recipient or a stem cell or donor lymphocyte infusion donor (not recorded which). It is not recorded whose cells these are; they may come from a transplant donor.

This sequence joins TRBV5-5 and TRBJ2-1; D possibly corresponds to TRBD1 (5 bases). V was pared by 3 bases and J by 5 bases, with 12 bases between. CDR1 is SGHKS, CDR2 YYEKEE, per germline (reference sequence). This CDR3 is built from 14 residues. The CDR3 protein is CASSSQVNHNEQFF. In nucleotides, the CDR3 is TGTGCCAGCAGCTCACAGGTCAATCACAATGAGCAGTTCTTC.

This chain uses TRBV6-2 or TRBV6-3 with TRBJ2-4, with a weak D call TRBD2 (5 bases). Germline lookup yields CDR1 MNHEY and CDR2 SVGEGT. Deletions cut 5 bases from V and 0 bases from J, with 8 bases between. The CDR3 is made up of 14 amino acids. The chain's CDR3 is CASSDGLAKNIQYF. In nucleotides, the CDR3 is TGTGCCAGCAGTGACGGACTAGCCAAAAACATTCAGTACTTC.

This sequence joins TRBV28 and TRBJ1-5; TRBD1 might be the D (6 bases). The CDR3 is 17 amino acids. CDR1 is MDHEN and CDR2 is SYDVKM in the germline V gene. V was pared by 7 bases and J by 1 base, with 20 bases between. The CDR3 DNA is TGTGCCAGCACCCCGTTGGGGGGCGACTGGAGCAATCAGCCCCAGCATTTT. It encodes CASTPLGGDWSNQPQHF.

A few counts support this clonotype. V usage is TRBV9 and J usage is TRBJ1-1; D is ambiguous. CDR1 and CDR2 (germline): SGDLS, YYNGEE. There are 12 residues in the CDR3. Trimming took 3 bases from V and 5 from J, leaving 8 bases between them. The CDR3 region is CASSGGGTEAFF. The CDR3 DNA reads TGTGCCAGCAGCGGGGGTGGGACTGAAGCTTTCTTT.

This clonotype was found many times. V is TRBV6-2 or TRBV6-3 and J is TRBJ1-1, with unresolved D. The V gene's germline CDR1 is MNHEY and CDR2 SVGEGT. This CDR3 has 14 residues. V lost 1 base, J lost 5 bases, and 11 bases lay in between. The CDR3: CASSYWGSWTEAFF. CDR3 sequence (DNA): TGTGCCAGCAGTTACTGGGGAAGTTGGACTGAAGCTTTCTTT.

The chain carries TRBV12-3 or TRBV12-4 and TRBJ1-4, with TRBD1 matching over 7 bases. The V segment lost 3 bases and the J segment 12 bases; nucleotides outside the gene matches: 7. The CDR3 has 13 residues. The CDR3 nucleotides read TGTGCCAGCAGTTTGGGACAGCCCTGTGAACTGTTTTTT. Protein sequence: CASSLGQPCELFF.

This rearrangement joins TRBV7-3 to TRBJ2-3, with TRBD2 as a possible D gene (6 bases). This CDR3 region has 14 residues. From germline, CDR1 is SGHTA and CDR2 FQGTGA. V was clipped by 4 bases and J by 6 bases, with 14 bases between them. The CDR3 sequence is CASSSLGGMDTQYF. CDR3 bases: TGTGCCAGCAGCTCCCTCGGAGGGATGGATACGCAGTATTTT.

The chain employs TRBV6-5 and TRBJ1-2; TRBD1 matches at 7 bases. The CDR3 is made up of 13 amino acids. Trimming removed 2 bases from V and 4 bases from J; junction bases left unmatched: 1. CDR1 is MNHEY and CDR2 is SVGAGI in the germline V gene. The CDR3 here is CASSYPGGYGYTF. In DNA form, the CDR3 reads TGTGCCAGCAGTTACCCAGGGGGCTATGGCTACACCTTC.

The chain uses TRBV6-5 and TRBJ2-1, with unresolved D. Trimming cost V 0 bases and J 2 bases, with 8 bases left between them. Germline lookup yields CDR1 MNHEY and CDR2 SVGAGI. CDR3 length equals 15 residues. The CDR3 spells CASSYSDGAYNEQFF. CDR3 sequence (DNA): TGTGCCAGCAGTTACTCGGACGGAGCCTACAATGAGCAGTTCTTC.

V gene TRBV25-1 combines with J gene TRBJ2-1; D gene ambiguous. The CDR3 covers 14 residues. In germline, CDR1 is MGHDK, CDR2 SYGVNS. V was pared by 4 bases and J by 4 bases, with 11 bases between. The CDR3 loop reads CASSGLLLYNEQFF. The CDR3 coding sequence is TGTGCCAGCAGTGGGCTCCTGCTATACAATGAGCAGTTCTTC.

This clonotype has only a few counts. The CDR3 coding sequence is TGTGCCAGCAGCTTCCCTACGGGGGGCTCGGCCAAAAACATTCAGTACTTC. Its translation is CASSFPTGGSAKNIQYF. The chain carries TRBV7-9 and TRBJ2-4; possible D gene TRBD2, 7 bases. V was trimmed by 3 bases and J by 1 base, leaving 16 bases between them. Germline assignment: CDR1 SEHNR and CDR2 FQNEAQ (reference sequence). The CDR3 has 17 residues.

The chain recombines TRBV4-1 with TRBJ1-5; D remains unclear. The ends were cut back, 4 bases at V and 2 bases at J, with 18 bases in the middle. The CDR3 extends over 17 amino acids. CDR1 and CDR2 (germline): MGHRA, YSYEKL. This CDR3 reads CASSPRAGLKGNQPQHF. DNA of the CDR3: TGCGCCAGCAGCCCCCGGGCAGGCCTTAAGGGCAATCAGCCCCAGCATTTT.

The rearrangement uses TRBV28 and TRBJ1-2, with unresolved D. This CDR3 is 13 amino acids long. Germline V gene data show CDR1 as MDHEN and CDR2 as SYDVKM. Trimming left V 7 bases short and J 5 bases short, with 14 bases between. The CDR3 DNA sequence: TGTGCCAGCACAAGGACGGTTTGGTATGGCTACACCTTC. Residues: CASTRTVWYGYTF.

The DNA for the CDR3 is TGTGCCAGCAGCTGGAGCCAGGGGTTGAACACTGAAGCTTTCTTT. This gives the protein CASSWSQGLNTEAFF. This chain connects TRBV5-4 to TRBJ1-1, with D perhaps matching TRBD1 (6 bases). The CDR3 runs to 15 residues. From germline, CDR1 is SGHNT and CDR2 YYREEE (reference sequence). V shed 3 bases and J shed 0 bases, with 12 bases lying between them.

A few counts support this clonotype. This chain links TRBV12-3 or TRBV12-4 with TRBJ1-1; D call uncertain. The CDR3 sequence is 16 residues long. The ends were cut back, 3 bases at V and 1 base at J, with 15 bases in the middle. Written as DNA, the CDR3 is TGTGCCAGCAGTTTTCCCTATGCTCGGGGGAACACTGAAGCTTTCTTT. Protein sequence: CASSFPYARGNTEAFF.

In this sample, this clonotype turned up a few times. The DNA of the CDR3 is TGTGCCAGCAGTAACTATGGTGAAAAACTGTTTTTT. It yields the protein CASSNYGEKLFF. The chain carries TRBV12-3 or TRBV12-4 and TRBJ1-4; D not resolved. V was clipped by 5 bases and J by 7 bases, with 8 bases between them. This CDR3 is 12 amino acids long.

The chain carries TRBV5-1 and TRBJ2-1, with D perhaps matching TRBD1 (5 bases). The germline V gene encodes CDR1 SGHRS and CDR2 YFSETQ. CDR3 length: 14 amino acids. Deletions cut 2 bases from V and 5 bases from J, with 11 bases between. CDR3: CASSLVVQDNEQFF. The CDR3 nucleotides are TGCGCCAGCAGCTTAGTGGTACAGGACAATGAGCAGTTCTTC.